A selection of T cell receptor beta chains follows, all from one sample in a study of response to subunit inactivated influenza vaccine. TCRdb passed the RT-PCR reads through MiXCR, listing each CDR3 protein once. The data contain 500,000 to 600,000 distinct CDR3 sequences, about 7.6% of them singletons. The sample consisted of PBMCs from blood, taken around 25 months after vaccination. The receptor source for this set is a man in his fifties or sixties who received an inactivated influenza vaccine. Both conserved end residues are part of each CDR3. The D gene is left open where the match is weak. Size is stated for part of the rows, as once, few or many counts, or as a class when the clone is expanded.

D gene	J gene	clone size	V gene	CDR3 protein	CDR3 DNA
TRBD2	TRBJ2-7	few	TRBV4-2	CASSQASHLISGSSYEQYF	TGTGCCAGCAGCCAGGCATCCCACTTGATTAGCGGGAGCAGCTACGAGCAGTACTTC
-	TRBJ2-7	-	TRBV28	CASSLTGSSPYEQYF	TGTGCCAGCAGTCTAACAGGGTCGAGCCCTTACGAGCAGTACTTC
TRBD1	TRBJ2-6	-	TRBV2	CASSGTGGAGANVLTF	TGTGCCAGCAGTGGGACAGGGGGAGCAGGGGCCAACGTCCTGACTTTC
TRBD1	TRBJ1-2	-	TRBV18	CASSEDRARGYTF	TGTGCCAGCTCCGAGGACAGGGCCAGAGGCTACACCTTC
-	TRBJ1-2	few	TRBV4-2	CASSQEPGGRGQSGYTF	TGTGCCAGCAGCCAAGAACCTGGGGGGCGGGGTCAAAGTGGCTACACCTTC
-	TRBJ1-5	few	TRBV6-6	CASGGSSNQPQHF	TGTGCCAGCGGGGGTAGCAGCAATCAGCCCCAGCATTTT
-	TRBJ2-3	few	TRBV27	CASSLLGHTDTQYF	TGTGCCAGCAGTTTATTGGGGCACACAGATACGCAGTATTTT
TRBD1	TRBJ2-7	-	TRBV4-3	CASSEEEQGYYEQYF	TGCGCCAGCAGTGAGGAGGAACAGGGGTACTACGAGCAGTACTTC
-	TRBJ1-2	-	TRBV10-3	CAITQTQGEGYTF	TGTGCCATCACCCAAACACAGGGCGAAGGCTACACCTTC
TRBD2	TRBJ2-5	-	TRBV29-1	CSVTTSGGLQETQYF	TGCAGCGTGACGACTAGCGGGGGCCTCCAAGAGACCCAGTACTTC
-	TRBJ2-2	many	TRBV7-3	CASSPRSALNTGELFF	TGTGCCAGCAGCCCCCGTTCAGCTTTAAACACCGGGGAGCTGTTTTTT
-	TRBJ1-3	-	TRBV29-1	CSVEGTVSGNTIYF	TGCAGCGTTGAAGGGACGGTATCTGGAAACACCATATATTTT
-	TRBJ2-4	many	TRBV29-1	CSVGPGENIQYF	TGCAGCGTTGGGCCCGGGGAGAACATTCAGTACTTC
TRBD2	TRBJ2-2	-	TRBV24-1	CATSVAGVANTGELFF	TGTGCCACCAGTGTGGCGGGAGTGGCAAACACCGGGGAGCTGTTTTTT
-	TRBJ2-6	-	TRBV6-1	CASRTGTRFSGANVLTF	TGTGCCAGCAGAACCGGGACAAGGTTCTCTGGGGCCAACGTCCTGACTTTC
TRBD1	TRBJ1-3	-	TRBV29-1	CSVGQGSGNTIYF	TGCAGCGTTGGACAGGGGTCTGGAAACACCATATATTTT
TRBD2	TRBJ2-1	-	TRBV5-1	CASSPGPRGSYNEQFF	TGCGCCAGCAGCCCCGGCCCTCGCGGGAGTTACAATGAGCAGTTCTTC
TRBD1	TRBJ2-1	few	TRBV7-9	CASSFWKGQPEDEQFF	TGTGCCAGCAGCTTTTGGAAGGGACAGCCCGAGGATGAGCAGTTCTTC
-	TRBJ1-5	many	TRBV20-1	CSARDRVAPQHF	TGCAGTGCTAGAGATAGGGTGGCTCCCCAGCATTTT
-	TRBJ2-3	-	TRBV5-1	CASSLGEPRDTQYF	TGCGCCAGCAGCTTGGGAGAGCCTAGGGATACGCAGTATTTT
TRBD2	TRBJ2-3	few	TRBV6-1	CASSPSGRPRGRTDTQYF	TGTGCCAGCAGCCCTAGCGGGAGGCCAAGGGGAAGGACAGATACGCAGTATTTT
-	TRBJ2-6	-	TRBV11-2	CASMPTGYGRVGANVLTF	TGTGCCAGCATGCCTACGGGTTACGGCAGGGTCGGGGCCAACGTCCTGACTTTC
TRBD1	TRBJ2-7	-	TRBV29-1	CSVTTTGGASGEQYF	TGCAGCGTGACTACGACAGGGGGCGCGAGTGGCGAGCAGTACTTC
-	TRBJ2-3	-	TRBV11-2	CASSLSAGFTDTQYF	TGTGCCAGCAGCTTAAGCGCCGGGTTCACAGATACGCAGTATTTT
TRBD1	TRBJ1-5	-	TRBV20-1	CCAAQGAGNQPQHF	TGCTGTGCTGCTCAGGGGGCGGGCAATCAGCCCCAGCATTTT
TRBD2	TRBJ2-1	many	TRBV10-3	CAIQRVSGSYNEQFF	TGTGCCATCCAGCGGGTGAGCGGGAGCTACAATGAGCAGTTCTTC